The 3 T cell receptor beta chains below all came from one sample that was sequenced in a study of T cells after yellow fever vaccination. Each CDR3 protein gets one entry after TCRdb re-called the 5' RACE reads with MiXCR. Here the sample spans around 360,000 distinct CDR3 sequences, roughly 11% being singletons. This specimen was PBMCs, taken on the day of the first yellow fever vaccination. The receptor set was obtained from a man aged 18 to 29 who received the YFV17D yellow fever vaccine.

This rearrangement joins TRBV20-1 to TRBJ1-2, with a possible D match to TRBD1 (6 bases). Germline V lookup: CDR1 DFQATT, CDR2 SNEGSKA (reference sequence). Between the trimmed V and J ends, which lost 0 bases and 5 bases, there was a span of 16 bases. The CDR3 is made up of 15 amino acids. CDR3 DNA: TGCAGTGCTAGAGAGGGAGGGGGAGTTTGGTATGGCTACACCTTC. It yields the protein CSAREGGGVWYGYTF.

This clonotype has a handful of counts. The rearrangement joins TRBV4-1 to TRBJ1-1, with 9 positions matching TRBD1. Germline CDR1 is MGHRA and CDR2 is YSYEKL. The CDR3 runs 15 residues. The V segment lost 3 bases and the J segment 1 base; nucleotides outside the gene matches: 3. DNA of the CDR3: TGCGCCAGCAGCCATGTGGGACAGGGGAACACTGAAGCTTTCTTT. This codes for CASSHVGQGNTEAFF.

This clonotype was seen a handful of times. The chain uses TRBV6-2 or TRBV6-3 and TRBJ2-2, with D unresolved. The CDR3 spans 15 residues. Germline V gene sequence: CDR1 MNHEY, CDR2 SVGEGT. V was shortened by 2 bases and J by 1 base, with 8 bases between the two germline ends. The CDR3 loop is CASSYEPLNTGELFF. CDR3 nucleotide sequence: TGTGCCAGCAGTTACGAACCCTTGAACACCGGGGAGCTGTTTTTT.